The clone carrying this TCR beta chain showed up just a few times. The antigen remains unidentified. The germline V gene has CDR1 SGDLS and CDR2 YYNGEE. The V gene end was trimmed by 2 bases and the J gene end by 2 bases; junction bases not matched to a gene: 3. This CDR3 comprises 14 residues. These data are taken from a study of blood T cells in healthy people across ages. The donors, healthy Caucasians from Russia, were aged about 6 to 100. Total RNA, at least 5.5 micrograms per sample, was extracted from PBMCs. Study-wide results and caveats: More naive CD4+ cells and higher diversity were found in long-lived than in aged donors.

The authors ran a second PCR of 7 to 11 cycles using a sample-barcoded 5' primer and a J-beta primer mix. Each CDR3 protein gets one entry after TCRdb re-called the 5' RACE reads with MiXCR. This sample carries about 2 million distinct CDR3 sequences, around half of them seen once, and the ten largest clones take less than 2.5%. This rearrangement joins TRBV9 to TRBJ2-5; 7 positions match TRBD2. Material for sequencing was blood. This receptor was taken from a woman aged 40 to 55 in good health. CDR3 loop: CASSVASGQETQYF. CDR3 coding DNA: TGTGCCAGCAGCGTCGCTAGCGGACAAGAGACCCAGTACTTC.